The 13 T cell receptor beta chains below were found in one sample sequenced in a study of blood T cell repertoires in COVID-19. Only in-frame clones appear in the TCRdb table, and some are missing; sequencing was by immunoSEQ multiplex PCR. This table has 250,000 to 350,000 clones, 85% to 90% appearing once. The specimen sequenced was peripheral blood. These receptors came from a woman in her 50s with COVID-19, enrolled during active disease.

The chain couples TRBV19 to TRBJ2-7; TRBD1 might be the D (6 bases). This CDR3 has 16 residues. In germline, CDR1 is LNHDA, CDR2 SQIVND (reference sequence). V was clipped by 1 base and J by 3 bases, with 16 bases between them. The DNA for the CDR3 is TGTGCCAGTAGTATAGCTTCAGGGGCGTCCCTCTACGAGCAGTACTTC. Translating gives CASSIASGASLYEQYF.

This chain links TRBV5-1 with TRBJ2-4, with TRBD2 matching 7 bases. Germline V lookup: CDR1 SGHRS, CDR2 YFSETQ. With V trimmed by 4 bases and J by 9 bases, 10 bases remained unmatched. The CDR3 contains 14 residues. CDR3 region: CASSPGEGVGIQYF. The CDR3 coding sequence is TGCGCCAGCAGCCCCGGGGAGGGCGTCGGCATTCAGTACTTC.

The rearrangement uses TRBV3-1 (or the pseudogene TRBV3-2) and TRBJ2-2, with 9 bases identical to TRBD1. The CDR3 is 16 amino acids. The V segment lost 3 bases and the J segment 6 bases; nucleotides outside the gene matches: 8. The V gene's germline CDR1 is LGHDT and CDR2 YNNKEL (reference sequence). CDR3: CASSQNDRGRAGELFF. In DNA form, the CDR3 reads TGTGCCAGCAGCCAGAATGACAGGGGGAGGGCCGGGGAGCTGTTTTTT.

The CDR3 protein is CASSQNPTGGGGNQPQHF. CDR3 bases: TGTGCCAGCAGCCAGAACCCTACAGGGGGAGGGGGCAATCAGCCCCAGCATTTT. The rearrangement uses TRBV4-2 and TRBJ1-5; 8 bases are a match to TRBD1. This CDR3 has 18 amino acids. Trimming cost V 3 bases and J 2 bases; bases outside gene matches: 12. Germline loops: CDR1 LGHNA, CDR2 YNFKEQ.

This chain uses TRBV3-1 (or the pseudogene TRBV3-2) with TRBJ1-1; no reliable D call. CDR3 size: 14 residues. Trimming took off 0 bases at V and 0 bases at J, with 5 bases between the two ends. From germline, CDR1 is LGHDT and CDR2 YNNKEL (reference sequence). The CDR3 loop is CASSQEALNTEAFF. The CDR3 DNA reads TGTGCCAGCAGCCAAGAAGCACTGAACACTGAAGCTTTCTTT.

The CDR3 nucleotides read TGTGCCAGCAGCTTCCCGGGACTGCCCTACGAGCAGTACTTC. Protein: CASSFPGLPYEQYF. J is TRBJ2-7 and V is TRBV7-8, with D possibly matching TRBD2 (6 bases). The CDR3 has 14 residues. V lost 3 bases and J 2 bases, leaving 11 bases between the germline ends. The germline V gene encodes CDR1 SGHVS and CDR2 FQNEAQ.

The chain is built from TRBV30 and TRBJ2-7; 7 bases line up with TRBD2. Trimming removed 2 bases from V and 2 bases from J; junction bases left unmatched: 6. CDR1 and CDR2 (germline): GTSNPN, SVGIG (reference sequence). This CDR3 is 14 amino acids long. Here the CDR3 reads CAWSSGGGAYEQYF. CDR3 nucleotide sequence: TGTGCCTGGAGTTCTGGGGGAGGGGCCTACGAGCAGTACTTC. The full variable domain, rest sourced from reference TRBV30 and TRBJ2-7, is SQTIHQWPATLVQPVGSPLSLECTVEGTSNPNLYWYRQAAGRGLQLLFYSVGIGQISSEVPQNLSASRPQDRQFILSSKKLLLSDSGFYLCAWSSGGGAYEQYFGPGTRLTVT.

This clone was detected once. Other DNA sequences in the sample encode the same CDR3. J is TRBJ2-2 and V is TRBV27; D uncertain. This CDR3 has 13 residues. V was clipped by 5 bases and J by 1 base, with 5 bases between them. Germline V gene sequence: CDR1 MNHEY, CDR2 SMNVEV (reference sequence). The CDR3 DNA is TGTGCCAGCAGTCCGTGGAACACCGGGGAGCTGTTTTTT. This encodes CASSPWNTGELFF.

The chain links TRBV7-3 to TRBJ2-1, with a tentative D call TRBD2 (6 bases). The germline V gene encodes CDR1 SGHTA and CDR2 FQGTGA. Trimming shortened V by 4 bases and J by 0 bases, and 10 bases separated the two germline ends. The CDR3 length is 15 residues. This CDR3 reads CASSSGLSSYNEQFF. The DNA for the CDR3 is TGTGCCAGCAGCTCGGGACTGAGCTCCTACAATGAGCAGTTCTTC.

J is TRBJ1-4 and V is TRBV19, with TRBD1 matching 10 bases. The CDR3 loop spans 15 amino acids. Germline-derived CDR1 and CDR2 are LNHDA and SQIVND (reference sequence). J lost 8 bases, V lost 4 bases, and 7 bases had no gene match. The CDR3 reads CASSTDRGLEEKLFF. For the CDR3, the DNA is TGTGCCAGTAGTACCGACAGGGGGCTAGAGGAAAAACTGTTTTTT.

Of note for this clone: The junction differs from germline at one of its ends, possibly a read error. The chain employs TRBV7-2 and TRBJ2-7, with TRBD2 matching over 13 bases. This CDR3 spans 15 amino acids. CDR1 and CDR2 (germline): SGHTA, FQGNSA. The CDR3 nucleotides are TGTGTCAGCAGCTTGAGGACTAGCGGGAGCTACGAGCAGTACTTC. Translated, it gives CVSSLRTSGSYEQYF. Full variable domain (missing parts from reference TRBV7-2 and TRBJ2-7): GAGVSQSPSNKVTEKGKDVELRCDPISGHTALYWYRQSLGQGLEFLIYFQGNSAPDKSGLPSDRFSAERTGGSVSTLTIQRTQQEDSAVYLCVSSLRTSGSYEQYFGPGTRLTVT.

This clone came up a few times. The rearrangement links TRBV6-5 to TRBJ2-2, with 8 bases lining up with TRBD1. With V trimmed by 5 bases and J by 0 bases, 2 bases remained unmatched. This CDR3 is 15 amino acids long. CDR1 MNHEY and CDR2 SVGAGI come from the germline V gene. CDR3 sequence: CASSPDRANTGELFF. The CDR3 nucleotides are TGTGCCAGCAGTCCGGACAGGGCGAACACCGGGGAGCTGTTTTTT.

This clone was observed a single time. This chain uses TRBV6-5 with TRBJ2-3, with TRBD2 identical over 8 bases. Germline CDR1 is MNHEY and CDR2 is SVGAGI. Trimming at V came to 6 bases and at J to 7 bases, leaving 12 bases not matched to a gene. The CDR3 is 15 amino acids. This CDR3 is CASRDSGAVGNTQYF. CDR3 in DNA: TGTGCCAGCAGGGATAGCGGGGCGGTGGGAAATACGCAGTATTTT.